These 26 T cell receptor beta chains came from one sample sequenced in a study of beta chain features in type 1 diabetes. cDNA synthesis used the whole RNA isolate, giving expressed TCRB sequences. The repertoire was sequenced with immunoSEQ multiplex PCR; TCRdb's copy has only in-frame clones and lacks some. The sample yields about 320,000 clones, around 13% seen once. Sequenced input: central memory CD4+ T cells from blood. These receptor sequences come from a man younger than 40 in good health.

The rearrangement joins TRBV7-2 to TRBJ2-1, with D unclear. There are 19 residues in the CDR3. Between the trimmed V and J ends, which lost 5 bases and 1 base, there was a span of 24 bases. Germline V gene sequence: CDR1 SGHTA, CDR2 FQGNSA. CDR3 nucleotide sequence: TGTGCCAGCAGCACAGCACCTTATAGAACCCGGTCGTCCTACAATGAGCAGTTCTTC. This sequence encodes CASSTAPYRTRSSYNEQFF. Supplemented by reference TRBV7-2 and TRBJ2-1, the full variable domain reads GAGVSQSPSNKVTEKGKDVELRCDPISGHTALYWYRQSLGQGLEFLIYFQGNSAPDKSGLPSDRFSAERTGGSVSTLTIQRTQQEDSAVYLCASSTAPYRTRSSYNEQFFGPGTRLTVL.

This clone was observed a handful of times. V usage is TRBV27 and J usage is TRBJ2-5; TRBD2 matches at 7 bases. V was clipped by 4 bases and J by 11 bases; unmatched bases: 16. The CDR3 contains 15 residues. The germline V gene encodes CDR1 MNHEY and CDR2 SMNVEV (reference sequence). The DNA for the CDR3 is TGTGCCAGCAGTTCCCCGGGGGGAGCCTCAAGGGAGCAGTACTTC. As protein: CASSSPGGASREQYF.

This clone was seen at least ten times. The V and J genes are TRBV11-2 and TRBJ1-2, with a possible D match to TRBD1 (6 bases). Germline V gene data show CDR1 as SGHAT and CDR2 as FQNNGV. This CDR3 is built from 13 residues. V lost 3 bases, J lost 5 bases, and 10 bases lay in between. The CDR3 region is CASSLSQGYGYTF. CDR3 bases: TGTGCCAGCAGCTTGTCACAGGGTTATGGCTACACCTTC.

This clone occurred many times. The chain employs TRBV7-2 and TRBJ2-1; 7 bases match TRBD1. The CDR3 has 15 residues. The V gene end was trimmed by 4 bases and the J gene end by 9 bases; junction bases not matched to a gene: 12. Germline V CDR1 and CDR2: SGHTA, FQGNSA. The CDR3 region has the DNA TGTGCCAGCAGCTCAGAACCGGGACAGAACTTTGAGCAGTTCTTC. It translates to CASSSEPGQNFEQFF.

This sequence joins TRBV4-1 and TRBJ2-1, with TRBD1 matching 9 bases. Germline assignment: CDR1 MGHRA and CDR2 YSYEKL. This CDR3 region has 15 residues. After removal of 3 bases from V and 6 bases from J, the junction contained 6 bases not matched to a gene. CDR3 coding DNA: TGCGCCAGCAGCCAGGACAGGGGCTTATTCAATGAGCAGTTCTTC. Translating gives CASSQDRGLFNEQFF.

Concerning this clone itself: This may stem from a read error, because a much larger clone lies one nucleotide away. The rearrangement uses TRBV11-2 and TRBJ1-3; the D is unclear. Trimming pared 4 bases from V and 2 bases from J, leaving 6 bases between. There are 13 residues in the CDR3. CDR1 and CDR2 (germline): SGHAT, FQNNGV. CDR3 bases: TGTGCCAGCAGCTCCCAGGCTGGAAACACCATATATTTT. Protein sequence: CASSSQAGNTIYF. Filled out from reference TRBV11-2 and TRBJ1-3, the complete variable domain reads EAGVAQSPRYKIIEKRQSVAFWCNPISGHATLYWYQQILGQGPKLLIQFQNNGVVDDSQLPKDRFSAERLKGVDSTLKIQPAKLEDSAVYLCASSSQAGNTIYFGEGSWLTVV.

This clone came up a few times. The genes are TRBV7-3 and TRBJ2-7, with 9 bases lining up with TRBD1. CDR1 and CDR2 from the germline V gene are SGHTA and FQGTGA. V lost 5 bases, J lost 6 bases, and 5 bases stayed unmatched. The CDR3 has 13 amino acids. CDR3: CASSRDRESEQYV. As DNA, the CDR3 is TGTGCCAGCAGCCGGGACAGGGAGAGCGAGCAGTACGTC.

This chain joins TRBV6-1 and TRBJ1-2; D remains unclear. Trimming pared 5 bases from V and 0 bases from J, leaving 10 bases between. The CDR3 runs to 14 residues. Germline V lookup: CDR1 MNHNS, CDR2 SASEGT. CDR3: CASSRVSANYGYTF. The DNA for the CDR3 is TGTGCCAGCAGTCGTGTGTCTGCTAACTATGGCTACACCTTC.

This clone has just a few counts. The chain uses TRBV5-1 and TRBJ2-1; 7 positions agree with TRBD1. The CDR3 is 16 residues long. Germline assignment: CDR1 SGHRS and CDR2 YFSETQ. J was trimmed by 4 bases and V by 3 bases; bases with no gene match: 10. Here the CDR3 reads CASSSDRVKSYNEQFF. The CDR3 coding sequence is TGCGCCAGCAGCTCAGACAGGGTTAAGAGTTACAATGAGCAGTTCTTC.

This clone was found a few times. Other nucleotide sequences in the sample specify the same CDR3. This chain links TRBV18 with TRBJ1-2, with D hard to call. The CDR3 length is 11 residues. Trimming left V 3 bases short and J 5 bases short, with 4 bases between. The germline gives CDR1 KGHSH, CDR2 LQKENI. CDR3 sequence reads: CASSPEYGYTF. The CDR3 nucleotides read TGTGCCAGCTCACCTGAGTATGGCTACACCTTC.

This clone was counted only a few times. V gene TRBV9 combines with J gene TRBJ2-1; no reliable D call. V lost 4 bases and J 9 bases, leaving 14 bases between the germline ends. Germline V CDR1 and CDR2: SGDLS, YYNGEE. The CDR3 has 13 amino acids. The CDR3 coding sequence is TGTGCCAGCAGCCAAGAAGGTCTCGTTGAGCAGTTCTTC. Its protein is CASSQEGLVEQFF.

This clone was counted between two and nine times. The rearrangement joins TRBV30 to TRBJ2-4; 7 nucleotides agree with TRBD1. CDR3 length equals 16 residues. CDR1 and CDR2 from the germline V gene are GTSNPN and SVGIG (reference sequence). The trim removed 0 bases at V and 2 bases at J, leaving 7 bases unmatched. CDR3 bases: TGTGCCTGGAGTGTACAGGGGATGCTCACCAAAAACATTCAGTACTTC. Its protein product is CAWSVQGMLTKNIQYF.

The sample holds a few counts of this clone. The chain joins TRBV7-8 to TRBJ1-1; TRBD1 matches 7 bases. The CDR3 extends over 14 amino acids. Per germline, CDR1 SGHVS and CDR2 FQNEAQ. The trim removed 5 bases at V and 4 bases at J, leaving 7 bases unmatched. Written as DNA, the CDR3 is TGTGCCAGCAGCACAAGACAGGGATCCACTGAAGCTTTCTTT. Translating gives CASSTRQGSTEAFF.

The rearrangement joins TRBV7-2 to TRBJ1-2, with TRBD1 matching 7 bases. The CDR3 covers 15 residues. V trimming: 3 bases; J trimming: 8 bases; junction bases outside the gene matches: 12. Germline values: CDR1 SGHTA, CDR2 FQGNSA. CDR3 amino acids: CASSLDSDRVSGYTF. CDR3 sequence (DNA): TGTGCCAGCAGCTTGGATTCTGACAGGGTCAGCGGCTACACCTTC.

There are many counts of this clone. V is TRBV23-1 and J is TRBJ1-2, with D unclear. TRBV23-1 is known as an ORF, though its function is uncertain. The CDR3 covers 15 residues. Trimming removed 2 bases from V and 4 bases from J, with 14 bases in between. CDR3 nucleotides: TGCGCCAGCAGTCAAGCGGGTCCCCATGGCTATGGCTACACCTTC. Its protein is CASSQAGPHGYGYTF.

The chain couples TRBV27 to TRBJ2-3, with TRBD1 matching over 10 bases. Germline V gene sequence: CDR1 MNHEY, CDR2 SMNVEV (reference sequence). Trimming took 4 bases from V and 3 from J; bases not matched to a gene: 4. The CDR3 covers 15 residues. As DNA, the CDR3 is TGTGCCAGCAGTTGGGACAGGGGCGCAACAGATACGCAGTATTTT. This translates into CASSWDRGATDTQYF.

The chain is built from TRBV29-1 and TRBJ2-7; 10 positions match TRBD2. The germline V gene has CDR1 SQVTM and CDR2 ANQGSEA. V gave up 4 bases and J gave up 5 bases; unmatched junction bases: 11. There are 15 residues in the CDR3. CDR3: CSVVGRLAGGNEQYF. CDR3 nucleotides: TGCAGCGTTGTCGGAAGACTAGCGGGTGGGAACGAGCAGTACTTC.

The CDR3 protein is CASSPVRDTQYF. CDR3 DNA: TGCGCCAGCAGCCCCGTCCGGGATACGCAGTATTTT. The chain recombines TRBV10-2 with TRBJ2-3; D gene unclear. Germline V lookup: CDR1 WSHSY, CDR2 SAAADI. Trimming pared 6 bases from V and 6 bases from J, leaving 10 bases between. CDR3 length equals 12 residues.

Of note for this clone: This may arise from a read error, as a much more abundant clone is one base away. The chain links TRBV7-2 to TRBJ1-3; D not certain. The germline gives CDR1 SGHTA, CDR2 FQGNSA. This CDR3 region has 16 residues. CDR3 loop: CASSLGGVVSGNIIYF. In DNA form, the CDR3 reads TGTGCCAGCAGCTTAGGCGGAGTTGTCTCTGGAAACATCATATATTTT.

As DNA, the CDR3 is TGCGCCAGCAGTGAGCTCAGGAATGGAAACACCATATATTTT. Its translation: CASSELRNGNTIYF. The chain couples TRBV10-1 to TRBJ1-3; unclear D gene. There are 14 residues in the CDR3. Between the trimmed V and J ends, which lost 2 bases and 3 bases, there was a span of 8 bases. Germline CDR1 WNHNN, CDR2 SYGVQD (reference sequence).

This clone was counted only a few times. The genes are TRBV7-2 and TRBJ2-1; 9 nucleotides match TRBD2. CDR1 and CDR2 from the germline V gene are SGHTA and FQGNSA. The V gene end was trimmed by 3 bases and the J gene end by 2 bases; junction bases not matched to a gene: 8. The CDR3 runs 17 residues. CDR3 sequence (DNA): TGTGCCAGCAGCTTGACAACGACTAGCGGAACCTACAATGAGCAGTTCTTC. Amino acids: CASSLTTTSGTYNEQFF.

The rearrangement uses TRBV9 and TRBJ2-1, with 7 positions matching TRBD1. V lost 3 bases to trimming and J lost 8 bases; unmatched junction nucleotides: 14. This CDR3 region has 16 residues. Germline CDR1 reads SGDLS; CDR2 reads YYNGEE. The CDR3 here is CASSAQGGAFFDEQFF. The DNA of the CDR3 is TGTGCCAGCAGCGCCCAAGGGGGCGCGTTTTTTGATGAGCAGTTCTTC.

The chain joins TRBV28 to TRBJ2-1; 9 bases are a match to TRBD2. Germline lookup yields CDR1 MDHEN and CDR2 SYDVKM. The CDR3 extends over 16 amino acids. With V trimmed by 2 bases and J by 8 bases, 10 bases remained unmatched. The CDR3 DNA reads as TGTGCCAGCAGTTTAGTTCCGGCTAGCGGGAAGCATGAGCAGTTCTTC. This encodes CASSLVPASGKHEQFF.

CDR3 amino acids: CASSGLTGTGAYTDTQYF. The CDR3 nucleotides read TGTGCCAGCAGCGGTTTAACAGGGACAGGGGCGTACACAGATACGCAGTATTTT. This rearrangement joins TRBV7-2 to TRBJ2-3; 10 bases fit TRBD1. V lost 5 bases, J lost 2 bases, and 13 bases stayed unmatched. Germline CDR1 reads SGHTA; CDR2 reads FQGNSA. The length of the CDR3 is 18 residues.

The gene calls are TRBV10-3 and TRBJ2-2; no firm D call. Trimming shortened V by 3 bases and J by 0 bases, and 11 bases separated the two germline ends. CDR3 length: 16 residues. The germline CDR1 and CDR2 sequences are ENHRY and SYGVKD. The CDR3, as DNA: TGTGCCATCAGTGAACCCAGCGTCACGAACACCGGGGAGCTGTTTTTT. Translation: CAISEPSVTNTGELFF.

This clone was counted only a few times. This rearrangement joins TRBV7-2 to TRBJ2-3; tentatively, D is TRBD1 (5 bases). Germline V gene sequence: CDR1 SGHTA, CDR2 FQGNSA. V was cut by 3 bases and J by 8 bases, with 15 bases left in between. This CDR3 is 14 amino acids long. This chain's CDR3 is CASSFRASTGTQYF. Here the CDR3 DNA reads TGTGCCAGCAGCTTCAGGGCTAGTACGGGTACGCAGTATTTT.